Below are 17 T cell receptor beta chains sequenced from a single sample in a study of graft-versus-host responses after intestinal transplantation. No antigen has been identified for these receptors. Clones were read by immunoSEQ multiplex PCR, and TCRdb kept only the in-frame ones, dropping some. The table shows some 130,000 clones, with about 95% occurring only once. This specimen consisted of unstimulated CD8+ T cells sorted from spleen or lymph node cells, obtained before intestinal transplant. These receptors came from a human donor who received an intestinal transplant.

The genes are TRBV11-2 and TRBJ2-1; 13 bases line up with TRBD2. The junction had 11 bases not matched to a gene; V was cut back by 4 bases and J by 5 bases. The germline gives CDR1 SGHAT, CDR2 FQNNGV. The CDR3 extends over 18 amino acids. The CDR3 DNA reads TGTGCCAGCAGCTCAAAGACCCCACTAGCGGGGGGGCACAATGAGCAGTTCTTC. As protein: CASSSKTPLAGGHNEQFF.

The V gene is TRBV9, the J gene TRBJ2-1; D gene ambiguous. Germline CDR1 is SGDLS and CDR2 is YYNGEE. The length of the CDR3 is 15 residues. V shed 3 bases and J shed 2 bases, with 12 bases lying between them. The CDR3 protein is CASSARAGAYNEQFF. In DNA, the CDR3 is TGTGCCAGCAGCGCTAGGGCTGGTGCCTACAATGAGCAGTTCTTC.

This clone was seen a handful of times. V is TRBV6-5 and J is TRBJ2-7; D ambiguous. CDR3 length: 10 amino acids. CDR1 and CDR2 from the germline V gene are MNHEY and SVGAGI. Trimming left V 5 bases short and J 3 bases short, with 2 bases between. Written as DNA, the CDR3 is TGTGCCAGCAGTGGCTACGAGCAGTACTTC. Translating it yields CASSGYEQYF.

A few counts support this clone. The genes are TRBV7-9 and TRBJ1-3, with D tentatively TRBD1 (5 bases). Looked up from germline, CDR1 is SEHNR and CDR2 is FQNEAQ (reference sequence). The CDR3 is 17 residues long. V lost 7 bases, J lost 1 base, and 20 bases lay in between. CDR3 coding DNA: TGTGCCAGCAACCAGCTCGGAGGGGCCGATTCTGGAAACACCATATATTTT. Residues: CASNQLGGADSGNTIYF.

V gene TRBV27 combines with J gene TRBJ1-2, with 11 bases matching TRBD1. Germline V gives CDR1 MNHEY, CDR2 SMNVEV (reference sequence). The V and J ends lost 5 bases and 3 bases, in that order; junction bases with no gene match: 2. The CDR3 is made up of 14 amino acids. As DNA, the CDR3 is TGTGCCAGCAGTGTGGGACAGGGGGACTATGGCTACACCTTC. This sequence encodes CASSVGQGDYGYTF.

The V and J genes are TRBV29-1 and TRBJ2-1; 7 bases are shared with TRBD1. CDR3 size: 15 residues. J lost 6 bases, V lost 7 bases, and 15 bases had no gene match. Germline V CDR1 and CDR2: SQVTM, ANQGSEA. CDR3 sequence: CSAPDMTGLVNEQFF. CDR3 nucleotides: TGCAGCGCTCCGGATATGACAGGGTTGGTCAATGAGCAGTTCTTC.

This sequence joins TRBV6-5 and TRBJ1-4, with a tentative D call TRBD1 (6 bases). V shed 7 bases and J shed 0 bases, with 12 bases lying between them. The CDR3 contains 15 residues. Germline V gene data show CDR1 as MNHEY and CDR2 as SVGAGI. The CDR3 bases are TGTGCCAGCAAGGCGGGGGCCCCAACTAATGAAAAACTGTTTTTT. It codes for CASKAGAPTNEKLFF.

V usage is TRBV4-1 and J usage is TRBJ1-1, with D maybe TRBD1 (5 bases). V was clipped by 1 base and J by 8 bases, with 20 bases between them. The CDR3 length is 16 residues. The germline gives CDR1 MGHRA, CDR2 YSYEKL. The CDR3 sequence: CASSQVWGGDRREAFF. The CDR3 DNA follows: TGCGCCAGCAGCCAAGTTTGGGGCGGGGATCGGCGAGAAGCTTTCTTT.

The chain uses TRBV28 and TRBJ2-7; weak D call: TRBD2 (5 bases). CDR1 and CDR2 (germline): MDHEN, SYDVKM. The CDR3 is 16 amino acids. V was pared by 3 bases and J by 1 base, with 16 bases between. The CDR3 sequence: CASSLVLAPDSYEQYF. The CDR3 nucleotides are TGTGCCAGCAGTTTGGTTTTAGCGCCAGATTCCTACGAGCAGTACTTC.

The V gene is TRBV28, the J gene TRBJ1-1, with D unresolved. Trimming left V 7 bases short and J 1 base short, with 10 bases between. The length of the CDR3 is 13 residues. Per germline, CDR1 MDHEN and CDR2 SYDVKM. The CDR3 DNA follows: TGTGCCAGCACTGGGGTGGAGAACACTGAAGCTTTCTTT. Protein: CASTGVENTEAFF.

The V and J genes are TRBV28 and TRBJ1-2, with 7 bases matching TRBD1. This CDR3 region has 14 residues. Germline-derived CDR1 and CDR2 are MDHEN and SYDVKM. The trim removed 6 bases at V and 2 bases at J, leaving 6 bases unmatched. Here the CDR3 reads CASSPGQVNYGYTF. In DNA form, the CDR3 reads TGTGCCAGCAGCCCTGGACAGGTCAACTATGGCTACACCTTC.

The chain joins TRBV6-5 to TRBJ2-7; maybe TRBD1 (5 bases). Germline V gives CDR1 MNHEY, CDR2 SVGAGI. The length of the CDR3 is 14 residues. The V end was cut by 6 bases, the J end by 6 bases, with 18 bases between. The DNA of the CDR3 is TGTGCCAGCAGACAACAGGAAGGGCACTCCGAGCAGTACTTC. This translates into CASRQQEGHSEQYF.

This rearrangement joins TRBV4-1 to TRBJ2-7; TRBD1 is a possible D gene (6 bases). V gave up 3 bases and J gave up 4 bases, with 13 bases separating them. The CDR3 totals 14 residues. Germline V gives CDR1 MGHRA, CDR2 YSYEKL. The CDR3 here is CASSQVAGEYEQYF. CDR3 DNA: TGCGCCAGCAGCCAGGTGGCAGGGGAGTACGAGCAGTACTTC.

The rearrangement joins TRBV28 to TRBJ1-1; 7 bases fit TRBD1. The CDR3 length is 15 residues. J was trimmed by 0 bases and V by 3 bases; bases with no gene match: 4. Germline-derived CDR1 and CDR2 are MDHEN and SYDVKM. The CDR3 protein is CASSFRDSMNTEAFF. CDR3 coding DNA: TGTGCCAGCAGTTTTCGGGACAGCATGAACACTGAAGCTTTCTTT.

V is TRBV12-5 and J is TRBJ2-7; D remains ambiguous. Trimming left V 2 bases short and J 2 bases short, with 4 bases between. The CDR3 has 12 amino acids. Germline-derived CDR1 and CDR2 are LGHNT and FRNRAP. The CDR3 sequence: CASGLNPYEQYF. CDR3 DNA: TGTGCTAGTGGTTTGAACCCCTACGAGCAGTACTTC.

This clone was counted once. The chain combines TRBV14 with TRBJ2-5; no clear D. The CDR3 contains 14 residues. Germline CDR1 is SGHDN and CDR2 is FVKESK. V was trimmed by 4 bases and J by 0 bases, leaving 9 bases between them. Written as DNA, the CDR3 is TGTGCCAGCAGCCGAGAGACCTACCAAGAGACCCAGTACTTC. It specifies CASSRETYQETQYF. The variable domain in full, with the rest retrieved from reference TRBV14 and TRBJ2-5, is EAGVTQFPSHSVIEKGQTVTLRCDPISGHDNLYWYRRVMGKEIKFLLHFVKESKQDESGMPNNRFLAERTGGTYSTLKVQPAELEDSGVYFCASSRETYQETQYFGPGTRLLVL.

The chain is built from TRBV9 and TRBJ2-5, with 9 bases lining up with TRBD1. The germline V gene encodes CDR1 SGDLS and CDR2 YYNGEE. J gave up 5 bases and V 3 bases, and 11 bases lay outside the gene matches. CDR3 length equals 16 residues. The CDR3 region has the DNA TGTGCCAGCAGCGGGAAAGACAGGGGGTTTGCGGAGACCCAGTACTTC. Amino acid sequence: CASSGKDRGFAETQYF.